Below are 21 T cell receptor beta chains sequenced from a single sample in a study of Ad26.COV2.S vaccination and SARS-CoV-2 variants. The data were produced by immunoSEQ multiplex PCR, yet TCRdb's version contains in-frame clones alone and is incomplete. The sample includes 300,000 to 400,000 clones, 90% seen only once; the top ten take around 5.5%. Treatment of the sample: 19 received Ad26.COV2.S at low or high dose, single or two shots; roughly 5 received placebo; per-sample allocation not given. Each sample was drawn 63 days after the first injection (of vaccine or placebo). Sequenced material: peripheral blood, taken in a trial of Ad26.COV2.S vaccine versus placebo. The receptors shown here come from a person between 18 and 65 years old who received the Ad26.COV2.S COVID-19 vaccine or a placebo.

The chain employs TRBV4-2 and TRBJ2-1; TRBD1 aligns across 11 bases. The trim removed 0 bases at V and 7 bases at J, leaving 2 bases unmatched. In germline, CDR1 is LGHNA, CDR2 YNFKEQ. The CDR3 is made up of 15 amino acids. CDR3 sequence reads: CASSQDGTGGNEQFF. In DNA, the CDR3 is TGTGCCAGCAGCCAAGACGGGACAGGGGGAAATGAGCAGTTCTTC.

The rearrangement links TRBV27 to TRBJ2-7; 8 bases align to TRBD2. Germline-derived CDR1 and CDR2 are MNHEY and SMNVEV (reference sequence). Germline trimming cut 0 bases from V and 1 base from J; bases unmatched to any gene: 11. The CDR3 runs 18 residues. CDR3 amino acids: CASSLSAWESGGSYEQYF. The CDR3 DNA is TGTGCCAGCAGTTTATCCGCATGGGAAAGCGGGGGTTCCTACGAGCAGTACTTC.

The V and J genes are TRBV2 and TRBJ2-5, with TRBD2 matching over 10 bases. V gave up 6 bases and J gave up 4 bases; unmatched junction bases: 23. In germline, CDR1 is SNHLY, CDR2 FYNNEI. The CDR3 spans 20 residues. The CDR3 bases are TGTGCCAGCAGCAGAGAACACCCCTCGAGAGCTAGCGGGAGTTCAGAGACCCAGTACTTC. Amino acids: CASSREHPSRASGSSETQYF.

The chain combines TRBV19 with TRBJ1-1; D is unclear. The V gene's germline CDR1 is LNHDA and CDR2 SQIVND (reference sequence). V dropped 0 bases and J dropped 1 base, with 6 bases sitting between them. CDR3 length equals 14 residues. Here the CDR3 DNA reads TGTGCCAGTAGTATAGATAGCGGGAACACTGAAGCTTTCTTT. Residues: CASSIDSGNTEAFF.

The chain combines TRBV9 with TRBJ2-2; unclear D gene. With 0 bases removed from V and 5 bases from J, the gap between germline ends came to 8 bases. Germline V lookup: CDR1 SGDLS, CDR2 YYNGEE. The CDR3 covers 14 residues. The CDR3 protein is CASSVGGPTGELFF. DNA for the CDR3: TGTGCCAGCAGCGTAGGAGGACCGACCGGGGAGCTGTTTTTT.

V gene TRBV18 combines with J gene TRBJ1-1; D gene unclear. In germline, CDR1 is KGHSH, CDR2 LQKENI. The V gene lost 6 bases and the J gene lost 1 base, with 15 bases spanning the gap. The CDR3 is made up of 15 amino acids. The CDR3 here is CASSPPGSRNTEAFF. The CDR3 nucleotides are TGTGCCAGCTCCCCCCCTGGGTCCCGGAACACTGAAGCTTTCTTT.

J is TRBJ2-5 and V is TRBV4-1, with D hard to call. The V gene lost 1 base and the J gene lost 0 bases, with 12 bases spanning the gap. The germline V gene encodes CDR1 MGHRA and CDR2 YSYEKL. This CDR3 has 16 amino acids. The CDR3 sequence: CASSQVPTFHQETQYF. The CDR3 bases are TGCGCCAGCAGCCAAGTACCAACTTTCCACCAAGAGACCCAGTACTTC.

The chain is built from TRBV18 and TRBJ1-1; tentatively, D is TRBD1 (5 bases). Germline loops: CDR1 KGHSH, CDR2 LQKENI. The CDR3 runs to 15 residues. Trimming pared 4 bases from V and 0 bases from J, leaving 12 bases between. Here the CDR3 reads CASSLAPTVNTEAFF. In DNA, the CDR3 is TGTGCCAGCTCACTTGCTCCGACAGTGAACACTGAAGCTTTCTTT. Combining the CDR3 with reference TRBV18 and TRBJ1-1 gives the whole variable domain NAGVMQNPRHLVRRRGQEARLRCSPMKGHSHVYWYRQLPEEGLKFMVYLQKENIIDESGMPKERFSAEFPKEGPSILRIQQVVRGDSAAYFCASSLAPTVNTEAFFGQGTRLTVV.

This CDR3 is CASSWGQYLQETQYF. The CDR3 region has the DNA TGTGCCAGCAGCTGGGGACAGTATCTCCAAGAGACCCAGTACTTC. The J gene is TRBJ2-5, the V gene TRBV5-4, with 7 bases identical to TRBD1. Germline V gene lookup returns CDR1 SGHNT and CDR2 YYREEE (reference sequence). V shed 3 bases, J shed 1 base, and the junction held 6 bases outside the gene matches. The CDR3 runs to 15 residues. Variable domain in full (rest from reference TRBV5-4 and TRBJ2-5): ETGVTQSPTHLIKTRGQQVTLRCSSQSGHNTVSWYQQALGQGPQFIFQYYREEENGRGNFPPRFSGLQFPNYSSELNVNALELDDSALYLCASSWGQYLQETQYFGPGTRLLVL.

V gene TRBV11-2 combines with J gene TRBJ2-1; perhaps TRBD2 as D (6 bases). The CDR3 loop spans 12 amino acids. Germline V CDR1 and CDR2: SGHAT, FQNNGV. The germline V and J ends were trimmed by 6 bases and 8 bases, with 11 bases remaining between them. CDR3 nucleotide sequence: TGTGCCAGCAGTCATTCTAGCGATGAGCAGTTCTTC. Its translation is CASSHSSDEQFF. The variable domain in full, completed from reference TRBV11-2 and TRBJ2-1, reads EAGVAQSPRYKIIEKRQSVAFWCNPISGHATLYWYQQILGQGPKLLIQFQNNGVVDDSQLPKDRFSAERLKGVDSTLKIQPAKLEDSAVYLCASSHSSDEQFFGPGTRLTVL.

The CDR3 sequence is CASSQVTGLNEQYV. The CDR3 DNA reads TGCGCCAGCAGCCAAGTGACAGGGCTGAACGAGCAGTACGTC. The chain couples TRBV4-1 to TRBJ2-7, with 7 nucleotides matching TRBD1. The germline V gene encodes CDR1 MGHRA and CDR2 YSYEKL. V lost 1 base to trimming and J lost 5 bases; unmatched junction nucleotides: 5. The CDR3 extends over 14 amino acids.

The chain couples TRBV7-6 to TRBJ1-1; the match to TRBD1 covers 10 bases. V dropped 1 base and J dropped 8; count of bases not matched to a gene: 7. CDR1 is SGHVS and CDR2 is FNYEAQ in the germline V gene. This CDR3 has 15 residues. The DNA of the CDR3 is TGTGCCAGCAGCTTAGAGACAGGGGGCCGAACGGAAGCTTTCTTT. This translates into CASSLETGGRTEAFF.

The V and J genes are TRBV5-5 and TRBJ2-7; the D is unclear. Germline values: CDR1 SGHKS, CDR2 YYEKEE (reference sequence). V was trimmed by 4 bases and J by 1 base, leaving 12 bases between them. This CDR3 spans 14 amino acids. CDR3 sequence: CASSPWLASYEQYF. CDR3 nucleotide sequence: TGTGCCAGCAGCCCTTGGCTGGCATCCTACGAGCAGTACTTC.

The chain recombines TRBV7-9 with TRBJ1-6; 9 bases are shared with TRBD1. The CDR3 length is 14 residues. After removal of 1 base from V and 9 bases from J, the junction contained 1 base not matched to a gene. Germline V lookup: CDR1 SEHNR, CDR2 FQNEAQ (reference sequence). CDR3 bases: TGTGCCAGCAGCTTAGGGGACAGGGTTTCACCCCTCCACTTT. Amino acids: CASSLGDRVSPLHF.

J is TRBJ1-2 and V is TRBV18; no reliable D call. V shed 1 base and J shed 6 bases, with 9 bases lying between them. This CDR3 has 13 amino acids. Per germline, CDR1 KGHSH and CDR2 LQKENI. For the CDR3, the DNA is TGTGCCAGCTCACCACGGGCCTTCGATGGCTACACCTTC. This translates into CASSPRAFDGYTF.

This chain uses TRBV6-5 with TRBJ1-4, with 8 bases lining up with TRBD1. The CDR3 consists of 14 residues. V lost 6 bases, J lost 5 bases, and 5 bases stayed unmatched. The V gene's germline CDR1 is MNHEY and CDR2 SVGAGI. The CDR3 sequence is CASSFTGGNEKLFF. The CDR3, as DNA: TGTGCCAGCAGCTTCACAGGGGGGAATGAAAAACTGTTTTTT.

The gene calls are TRBV28 and TRBJ1-3, with 11 bases matching TRBD1. Germline CDR1 is MDHEN and CDR2 is SYDVKM. The V and J ends lost 8 bases and 3 bases, in that order; junction bases with no gene match: 6. This CDR3 contains 15 residues. The CDR3 DNA follows: TGTGCCAGCCAAGGACAGGGGGCGATTGGAAACACCATATATTTT. Translated: CASQGQGAIGNTIYF.

The chain has TRBV7-9 and TRBJ1-6, with TRBD1 as a possible D gene (6 bases). The ends were cut back, 1 base at V and 11 bases at J, with 12 bases in the middle. The CDR3 is made up of 14 amino acids. Germline V gene sequence: CDR1 SEHNR, CDR2 FQNEAQ (reference sequence). As DNA, the CDR3 is TGTGCCAGCAGCTTAGTATTGGACAGTGCACCCCTCCACTTT. Translated, it gives CASSLVLDSAPLHF.

The table lists this clone with a count of one. J is TRBJ1-2 and V is TRBV28, with D perhaps TRBD1 (5 bases). With 5 bases removed from V and 4 bases from J, the gap between germline ends came to 14 bases. Per the germline V gene, CDR1 is MDHEN and CDR2 is SYDVKM. The CDR3 consists of 14 residues. The CDR3 reads CASSPPRQSYGYTF. For the CDR3, the DNA is TGTGCCAGCAGTCCACCCCGACAGTCCTATGGCTACACCTTC.

This chain joins TRBV27 and TRBJ2-7; D is possibly TRBD1 or TRBD2 (5 bases each). V lost 5 bases and J 4 bases, leaving 12 bases between the germline ends. The CDR3 loop spans 13 amino acids. CDR1 and CDR2 (germline): MNHEY, SMNVEV (reference sequence). For the CDR3, the DNA is TGTGCCAGCAGTCTGACAGAGGGTTACGAGCAGTACTTC. It yields the protein CASSLTEGYEQYF.

The rearrangement joins TRBV5-1 to TRBJ1-2; TRBD1 might be the D (6 bases). Germline V gene sequence: CDR1 SGHRS, CDR2 YFSETQ. Trimming pared 3 bases from V and 8 bases from J, leaving 14 bases between. The CDR3 is 13 residues long. In nucleotides, the CDR3 is TGCGCCAGCAGCTCGGCCTCAGGGGAAGGCTACACCTTC. Translation: CASSSASGEGYTF. The full variable domain, its missing parts supplied by reference TRBV5-1 and TRBJ1-2, is KAGVTQTPRYLIKTRGQQVTLSCSPISGHRSVSWYQQTPGQGLQFLFEYFSETQRNKGNFPGRFSGRQFSNSRSEMNVSTLELGDSALYLCASSSASGEGYTFGSGTRLTVV.